This T cell receptor (beta chain) was observed in a study of early T cells in non-severe SARS-CoV-2 infection. As for the study in general: The chains were unpaired, and the sequenced material was bulk RNA from unsorted whole blood. Broader study findings: There was a bias toward anti-spike CD8 responses in VDJdb matching, which missed private and CD4 specificities.

For this clonotype: As yet, its antigen is unknown.

In TCRdb, the 5' RACE reads were re-called with MiXCR into one record per CDR3 protein. Seen here are tens of thousands of distinct CDR3 sequences, more than 10% observed once, and the top ten hold more than 0.9%. The clonotype was recovered from an adult who was a healthcare worker with PCR-confirmed SARS-CoV-2 infection or an uninfected control (not recorded which). The donor label of this sample is uncertain. The material sequenced was whole blood, taken at baseline.

The CDR3 coding sequence is TGTGCCAGCAGTCCCCCGGGGACTAAGTACGAGCAGTACGTC. Amino acid sequence: CASSPPGTKYEQYV. This chain uses TRBV6-1 with TRBJ2-7; 7 bases align to TRBD2. Germline values: CDR1 MNHNS, CDR2 SASEGT. V gave up 5 bases and J gave up 4 bases; unmatched junction bases: 8. The CDR3 length is 14 residues.